Listed below are T cell receptor beta chains from one sample, sequenced in a study of T cell responses to AZD1222 COVID-19 vaccine. TCRdb keeps only in-frame clones here, not all; method: immunoSEQ multiplex PCR. This table holds around 190,000 clones, around 92% found once. Sample: peripheral blood, taken on day 0 of AZD1222 vaccination. These receptors were collected from an adult in good health. CDR3s include the opening cysteine and the closing phenylalanine or tryptophan. Fields, in order: V gene, J gene, D gene, clone size, CDR3 protein, CDR3 DNA. D genes are given only for firm matches. Not every row has a clone size; where given, it reads once, few, many or a size class.

TRBV6-6,TRBJ2-5,-,once,CASSYGSPVTQYF,TGTGCCAGCAGTTACGGATCCCCGGTGACCCAGTACTTC
TRBV3-1/TRBV3-2,TRBJ2-3,TRBD2,-,CASSKGLAETSTDTQYF,TGTGCCAGCAGCAAGGGACTAGCGGAGACTAGCACAGATACGCAGTATTTT
TRBV5-1,TRBJ1-1,-,once,CASSRGVNTEAFF,TGCGCCAGCAGCAGGGGTGTGAACACTGAAGCTTTCTTT
TRBV3-1/TRBV3-2,TRBJ2-5,TRBD1,once,CTAGDRGFQETQYF,TGTACTGCGGGGGACAGGGGCTTTCAAGAGACCCAGTACTTC
TRBV27,TRBJ2-1,-,-,CASSPGWTGEQFF,TGTGCCAGCAGTCCCGGCTGGACCGGTGAGCAGTTCTTC
TRBV9,TRBJ2-7,-,-,CASSVARVDYEQYF,TGTGCCAGCAGCGTAGCGAGGGTGGACTACGAGCAGTACTTC
TRBV14,TRBJ1-2,-,few,CASSQAGAGGYTF,TGTGCCAGCAGCCAAGCCGGGGCGGGAGGCTACACCTTC
TRBV11-2,TRBJ1-1,-,-,CASSKGLLNTEAFF,TGTGCCAGCAGCAAGGGACTTCTAAACACTGAAGCTTTCTTT
TRBV9,TRBJ2-1,TRBD2,-,CASSVGLAASYNEQFF,TGTGCCAGCAGCGTTGGGCTAGCGGCCTCCTACAATGAGCAGTTCTTC
TRBV5-1,TRBJ1-3,TRBD1,-,CASSLQGVSGNTIYF,TGCGCCAGCAGCCTGCAGGGGGTCTCTGGAAACACCATATATTTT
TRBV19,TRBJ2-3,-,-,CASNPGFADTQYF,TGTGCCAGTAACCCGGGGTTTGCAGATACGCAGTATTTT
TRBV5-4,TRBJ2-2,-,-,CASSFYNTGELFF,TGTGCCAGCAGCTTCTATAACACCGGGGAGCTGTTTTTT
TRBV7-9,TRBJ1-2,TRBD1,-,CASSKMPGQGSTYDYGYTF,TGTGCCAGCAGCAAAATGCCGGGACAGGGTTCTACATACGACTATGGCTACACCTTC
TRBV10-3,TRBJ1-5,-,-,CAISERGFDQPQHF,TGTGCCATCAGTGAGAGGGGTTTTGATCAGCCCCAGCATTTT
TRBV28,TRBJ2-2,TRBD1,-,CASTRGGANTGELFF,TGTGCCAGCACCCGAGGGGGCGCGAACACCGGGGAGCTGTTTTTT
TRBV25-1,TRBJ2-7,TRBD1,-,CASTRQGTYEQYF,TGTGCCAGCACGAGACAGGGGACTTACGAGCAGTACTTC
TRBV19,TRBJ2-5,TRBD2,-,CASSRRDYEETQYF,TGTGCCAGTAGTCGCCGGGACTATGAGGAGACCCAGTACTTC
TRBV16,TRBJ1-6,TRBD1,-,CASSQSTGGPYNSPLHF,TGTGCCAGCAGCCAATCTACAGGGGGCCCCTATAATTCACCCCTCCACTTT
TRBV27,TRBJ2-4,TRBD1,-,CASSPDRENIQYF,TGTGCCAGCAGCCCTGACAGGGAAAACATTCAGTACTTC
TRBV30,TRBJ2-2,-,-,CPRTESRTGELFF,TGTCCTAGGACAGAGTCGAGGACCGGGGAGCTGTTTTTT
TRBV3-1/TRBV3-2,TRBJ2-3,TRBD2,-,CASSYQRGGTDTQYF,TGTGCCAGCAGTTACCAACGGGGGGGCACAGATACGCAGTATTTT
TRBV6-5,TRBJ1-2,-,-,CATLQGLGGYTF,TGTGCCACCTTGCAGGGATTAGGTGGCTACACCTTC
TRBV4-1,TRBJ1-5,TRBD1,-,CASSQVNRGRNQPQHF,TGCGCCAGCAGCCAAGTTAACAGGGGGCGGAATCAGCCCCAGCATTTT
TRBV6-5,TRBJ2-7,-,-,CASSLTHPSSYEQYF,TGTGCCAGCAGTTTAACACATCCGAGCTCCTACGAGCAGTACTTC
TRBV6-2/TRBV6-3,TRBJ1-1,-,-,CASSSRGAFF,TGTGCCAGCAGTTCCCGGGGAGCTTTCTTT
TRBV19,TRBJ1-6,-,-,CASSRGAGVESPLHF,TGTGCCAGTAGCCGGGGGGCAGGGGTTGAGTCACCCCTCCACTTT
TRBV18,TRBJ1-1,-,-,CASSPFLMNTEAFF,TGTGCCAGCTCACCGTTCCTAATGAACACTGAAGCTTTCTTT
TRBV5-4,TRBJ1-1,-,-,CASSLESNTEAFF,TGTGCCAGCAGCTTGGAGAGTAACACTGAAGCTTTCTTT
TRBV10-3,TRBJ1-4,-,once,CATHGGNEKLFF,TGTGCCACCCATGGGGGGAATGAAAAACTGTTTTTT
TRBV7-9,TRBJ1-2,TRBD1,-,CASSGWDRGGYTF,TGTGCCAGCAGCGGTTGGGACAGGGGTGGCTACACCTTC
TRBV27,TRBJ1-6,TRBD1,-,CASSLTGGTPLHF,TGTGCCAGCAGTTTGACAGGGGGGACACCCCTCCACTTT
TRBV12-5,TRBJ1-2,-,-,CASGLVQGGAHIGIGDNYGYTF,TGTGCTAGTGGTTTGGTACAGGGCGGAGCTCATATCGGCATCGGGGATAACTATGGCTACACCTTC
TRBV9,TRBJ1-5,-,-,CASSATVGQPQHF,TGTGCCAGCAGCGCAACCGTAGGGCAGCCCCAGCATTTT
TRBV20-1,TRBJ2-7,-,-,CSARAWGEQYF,TGCAGTGCTAGAGCTTGGGGCGAGCAGTACTTC
TRBV7-3,TRBJ2-5,-,once,CASSFFRSVQETQYF,TGTGCCAGCAGCTTCTTTAGGAGCGTTCAAGAGACCCAGTACTTC
TRBV6-1,TRBJ1-4,-,-,CASSETHRSNEKLFF,TGTGCCAGCAGTGAAACCCACAGGTCTAATGAAAAACTGTTTTTT
TRBV6-2/TRBV6-3,TRBJ1-2,-,-,CASSPFLVGYTF,TGTGCCAGCAGCCCATTTCTTGTTGGCTACACCTTC
TRBV3-1/TRBV3-2,TRBJ1-6,TRBD1,-,CASSQGQENSPLHF,TGTGCCAGCAGCCAGGGACAGGAAAATTCACCCCTCCACTTT
TRBV7-9,TRBJ1-6,TRBD1,-,CASNEQGAQNSPLHF,TGTGCCAGCAATGAACAGGGGGCTCAGAATTCACCCCTCCACTTT
TRBV28,TRBJ1-4,-,-,CASSLGGSNEKLFF,TGTGCCAGCAGTTTAGGGGGTTCTAATGAAAAACTGTTTTTT
TRBV9,TRBJ1-5,-,-,CASSLGGGQPQHF,TGTGCCAGCAGCCTAGGAGGGGGTCAGCCCCAGCATTTT
TRBV27,TRBJ1-3,TRBD1,-,CASSSRTGSRNTIYF,TGTGCCAGCAGTTCCCGGACAGGGTCGCGAAACACCATATATTTT
TRBV2,TRBJ2-5,TRBD2,-,CASSEARSGGEETQYF,TGTGCCAGCAGTGAAGCTCGTAGCGGGGGGGAGGAGACCCAGTACTTC
TRBV7-9,TRBJ2-1,TRBD2,-,CAMPGTSPYNEQFF,TGTGCCATGCCGGGGACTAGCCCCTACAATGAGCAGTTCTTC
TRBV7-8,TRBJ2-3,TRBD1,-,CASSRTGAGTDTQYF,TGTGCCAGCAGCCGAACAGGGGCTGGCACAGATACGCAGTATTTT
TRBV10-3,TRBJ2-7,-,-,CAIGSRVGTYEQYF,TGTGCCATCGGAAGCAGGGTCGGTACGTACGAGCAGTACTTC
TRBV28,TRBJ2-5,-,-,CASSSIGVPQETQYF,TGTGCCAGCAGCTCAATAGGGGTCCCGCAAGAGACCCAGTACTTC
TRBV7-9,TRBJ1-2,-,-,CASSAGLNYGYTF,TGTGCCAGCAGCGCGGGGCTTAACTATGGCTACACCTTC
TRBV3-1/TRBV3-2,TRBJ2-4,-,-,CASSWDGKNIQYF,TGTGCCAGCAGTTGGGACGGGAAAAACATTCAGTACTTC
TRBV30,TRBJ1-6,-,-,CAWKGRNNSPLHF,TGTGCCTGGAAGGGGAGGAATAATTCACCCCTCCACTTT
TRBV5-4,TRBJ1-1,-,-,CASSLMRGWNTEAFF,TGTGCCAGCAGCTTGATGAGGGGGTGGAACACTGAAGCTTTCTTT
TRBV25-1,TRBJ2-7,TRBD1,-,CASSGQDRGLSDEQYF,TGTGCCAGCAGTGGGCAGGACAGGGGGCTTTCCGACGAGCAGTACTTC